This T cell receptor (beta chain) is from a study of blood T cell repertoires in COVID-19. Across the study: Both acute and convalescent COVID-19 samples were obtained from the United States, Italy and Spain. The analysed material was cDNA or gDNA that came from T cells, B-cell-depleted T cells, or PBMCs.

CDR3 length: 12 amino acids. V dropped 5 bases and J dropped 2 bases, with 5 bases sitting between them. CDR1 is SNHLY and CDR2 is FYNNEI in the germline V gene. Per the original data handling: Quantification of nucleated cells was approximated via reference gene primer amplification. Clones were read by immunoSEQ multiplex PCR, and TCRdb kept only the in-frame ones, dropping some. D and trimming were read from the DNA, whereas the V and J calls and clone size are those reported in that table. The sample carries 150,000 to 200,000 clones, roughly 82% recorded once. The V and J genes are TRBV2 and TRBJ2-3; the D is unclear. The TCR comes from a woman in her seventies with acute or convalescent COVID-19. Sequenced material: peripheral blood. CDR3 sequence reads: CASSYFTDTQYF. The CDR3 coding sequence is TGTGCCAGCAGTTATTTCACAGATACGCAGTATTTT. Variable domain in full (rest from reference TRBV2 and TRBJ2-3): EPEVTQTPSHQVTQMGQEVILRCVPISNHLYFYWYRQILGQKVEFLVSFYNNEISEKSEIFDDQFSVERPDGSNFTLKIRSTKLEDSAMYFCASSYFTDTQYFGPGTRLTVL.